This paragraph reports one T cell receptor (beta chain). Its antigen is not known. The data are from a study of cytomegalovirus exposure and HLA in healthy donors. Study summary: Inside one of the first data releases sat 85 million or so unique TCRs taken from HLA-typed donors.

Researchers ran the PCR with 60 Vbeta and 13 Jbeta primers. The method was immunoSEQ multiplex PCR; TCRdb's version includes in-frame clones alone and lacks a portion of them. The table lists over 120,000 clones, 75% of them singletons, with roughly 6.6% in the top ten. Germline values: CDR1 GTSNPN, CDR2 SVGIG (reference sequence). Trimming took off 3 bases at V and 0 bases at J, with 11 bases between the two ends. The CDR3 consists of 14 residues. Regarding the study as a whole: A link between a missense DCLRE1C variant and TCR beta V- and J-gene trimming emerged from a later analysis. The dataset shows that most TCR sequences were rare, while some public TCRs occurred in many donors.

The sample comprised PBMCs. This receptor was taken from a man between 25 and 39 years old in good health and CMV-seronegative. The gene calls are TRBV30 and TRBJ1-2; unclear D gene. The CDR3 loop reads CAWRQAGTNYGYTF. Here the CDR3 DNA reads TGTGCCTGGAGGCAGGCAGGAACTAACTATGGCTACACCTTC.